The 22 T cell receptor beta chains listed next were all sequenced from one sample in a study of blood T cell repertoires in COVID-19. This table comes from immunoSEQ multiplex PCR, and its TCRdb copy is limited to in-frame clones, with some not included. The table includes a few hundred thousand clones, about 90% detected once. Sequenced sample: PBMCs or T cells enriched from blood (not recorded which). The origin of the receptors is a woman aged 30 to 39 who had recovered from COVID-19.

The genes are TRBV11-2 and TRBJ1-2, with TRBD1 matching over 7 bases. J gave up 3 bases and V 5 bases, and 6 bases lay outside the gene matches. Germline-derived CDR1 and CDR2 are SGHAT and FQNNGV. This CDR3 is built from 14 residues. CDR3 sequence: CASSAYRGDYGYTF. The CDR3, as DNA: TGTGCCAGCAGCGCTTACAGGGGCGACTATGGCTACACCTTC.

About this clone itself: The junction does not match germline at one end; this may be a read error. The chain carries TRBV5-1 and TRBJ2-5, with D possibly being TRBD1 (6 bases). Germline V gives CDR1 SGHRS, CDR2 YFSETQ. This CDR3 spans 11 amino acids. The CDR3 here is CASSSNREYDF. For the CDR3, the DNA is TGCGCCAGCAGCTCGAACAGGGAGTATGACTTC.

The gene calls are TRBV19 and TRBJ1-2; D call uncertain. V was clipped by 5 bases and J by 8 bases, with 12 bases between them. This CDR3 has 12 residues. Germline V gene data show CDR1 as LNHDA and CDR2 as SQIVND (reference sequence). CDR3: CASSFEGSGYTF. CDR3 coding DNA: TGTGCCAGTAGTTTCGAGGGATCCGGCTACACCTTC. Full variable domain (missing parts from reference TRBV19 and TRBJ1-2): DGGITQSPKYLFRKEGQNVTLSCEQNLNHDAMYWYRQDPGQGLRLIYYSQIVNDFQKGDIAEGYSVSREKKESFPLTVTSAQKNPTAFYLCASSFEGSGYTFGSGTRLTVV.

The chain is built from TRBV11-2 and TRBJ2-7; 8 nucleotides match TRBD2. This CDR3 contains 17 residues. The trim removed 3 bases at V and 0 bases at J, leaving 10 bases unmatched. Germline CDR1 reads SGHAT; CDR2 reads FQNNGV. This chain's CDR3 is CASSFPGGSGNSYEQYF. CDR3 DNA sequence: TGTGCCAGCAGCTTCCCAGGTGGTAGCGGGAACTCCTACGAGCAGTACTTC.

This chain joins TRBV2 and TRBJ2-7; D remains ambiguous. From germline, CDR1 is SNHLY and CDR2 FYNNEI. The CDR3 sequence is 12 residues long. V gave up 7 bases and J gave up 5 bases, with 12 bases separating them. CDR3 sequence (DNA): TGTGCCAGCACTACGGTCCGCCACGAGCAGTACTTC. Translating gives CASTTVRHEQYF.

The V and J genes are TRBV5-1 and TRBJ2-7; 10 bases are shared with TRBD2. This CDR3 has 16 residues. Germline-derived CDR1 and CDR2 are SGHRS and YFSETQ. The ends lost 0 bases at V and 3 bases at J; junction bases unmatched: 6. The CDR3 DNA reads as TGCGCCAGCAGCTTGGTGGGGGCTAGCGGGAGCTACGAGCAGTACTTC. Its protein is CASSLVGASGSYEQYF.

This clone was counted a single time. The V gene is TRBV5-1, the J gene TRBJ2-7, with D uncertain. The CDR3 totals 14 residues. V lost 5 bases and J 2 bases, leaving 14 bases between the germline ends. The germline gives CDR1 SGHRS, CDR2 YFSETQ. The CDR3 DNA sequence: TGCGCCAGCAGTCCCCCGGGTAGGCCCTACGAGCAGTACTTC. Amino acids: CASSPPGRPYEQYF.

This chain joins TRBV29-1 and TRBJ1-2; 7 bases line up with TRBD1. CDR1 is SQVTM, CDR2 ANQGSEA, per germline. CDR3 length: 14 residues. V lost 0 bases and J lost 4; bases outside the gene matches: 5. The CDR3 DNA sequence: TGCAGCGTTGAAGATCGCGGGACAGCCTATGGCTACACCTTC. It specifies CSVEDRGTAYGYTF. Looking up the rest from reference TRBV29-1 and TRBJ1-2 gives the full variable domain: SAVISQKPSRDICQRGTSLTIQCQVDSQVTMMFWYRQQPGQSLTLIATANQGSEATYESGFVIDKFPISRPNLTFSTLTVSNMSPEDSSIYLCSVEDRGTAYGYTFGSGTRLTVV.

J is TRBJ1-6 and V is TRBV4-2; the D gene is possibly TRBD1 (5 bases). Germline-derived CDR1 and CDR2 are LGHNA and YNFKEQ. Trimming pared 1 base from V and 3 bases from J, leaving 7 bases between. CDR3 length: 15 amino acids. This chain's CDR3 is CASSQGQFYNSPLHF. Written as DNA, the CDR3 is TGTGCCAGCAGCCAAGGACAGTTCTATAATTCACCCCTCCACTTT.

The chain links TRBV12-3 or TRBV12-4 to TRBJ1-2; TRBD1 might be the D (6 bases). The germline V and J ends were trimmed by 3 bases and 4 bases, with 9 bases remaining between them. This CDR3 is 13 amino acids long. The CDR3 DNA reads TGTGCCAGCAGTTTGCGGACAGCCTATGGCTACACCTTC. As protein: CASSLRTAYGYTF.

The CDR3 here is CASSYLVGPGELFF. In nucleotides, the CDR3 is TGTGCCAGCAGTTATCTTGTGGGGCCCGGGGAGCTGTTTTTT. The rearrangement links TRBV6-2 or TRBV6-3 to TRBJ2-2; perhaps TRBD1 as D (5 bases). Germline V gene data show CDR1 as MNHEY and CDR2 as SVGEGT. The CDR3 is 14 amino acids. Trimming removed 3 bases at V and 6 bases at J, with 11 bases between.

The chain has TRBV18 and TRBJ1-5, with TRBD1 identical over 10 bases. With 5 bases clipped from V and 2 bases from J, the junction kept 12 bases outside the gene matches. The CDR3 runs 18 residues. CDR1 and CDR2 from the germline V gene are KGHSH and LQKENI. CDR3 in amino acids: CASSTRDRGRIGNQPQHF. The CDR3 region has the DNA TGTGCCAGCTCAACCCGGGACAGGGGTCGAATTGGCAATCAGCCCCAGCATTTT.

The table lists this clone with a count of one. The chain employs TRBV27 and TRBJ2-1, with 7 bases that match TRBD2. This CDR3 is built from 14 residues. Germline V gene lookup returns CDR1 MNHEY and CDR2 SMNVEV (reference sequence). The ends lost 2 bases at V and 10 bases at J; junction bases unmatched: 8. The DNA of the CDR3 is TGTGCCAGCAGTTTAGAATTGGGAGGGACGGAGCAGTTCTTC. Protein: CASSLELGGTEQFF.

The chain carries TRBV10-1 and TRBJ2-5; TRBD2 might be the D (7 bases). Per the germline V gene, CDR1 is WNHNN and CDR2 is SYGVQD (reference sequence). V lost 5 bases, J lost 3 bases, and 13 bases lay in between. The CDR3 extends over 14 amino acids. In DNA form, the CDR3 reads TGCGCCAGCAGTAGGGGGGGACGAGAAGAGACCCAGTACTTC. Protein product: CASSRGGREETQYF.

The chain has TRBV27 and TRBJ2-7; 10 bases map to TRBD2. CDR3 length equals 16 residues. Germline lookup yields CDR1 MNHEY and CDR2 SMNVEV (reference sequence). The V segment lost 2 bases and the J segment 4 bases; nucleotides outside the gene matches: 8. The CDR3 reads CASSLGLAGVSYEQYF. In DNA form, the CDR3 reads TGTGCCAGCAGTTTAGGGCTAGCGGGAGTTTCTTACGAGCAGTACTTC.

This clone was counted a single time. For the CDR3, the DNA is TGTGCCAGCAGGGCCGGGACAGGGTTTTACGAGCAGTACTTC. Amino acid sequence: CASRAGTGFYEQYF. This chain uses TRBV28 with TRBJ2-7; 9 bases are a match to TRBD1. Germline CDR1 is MDHEN and CDR2 is SYDVKM. The J segment lost 4 bases and the V segment lost 6 bases, leaving 7 bases of the junction unmatched. The CDR3 contains 14 residues.

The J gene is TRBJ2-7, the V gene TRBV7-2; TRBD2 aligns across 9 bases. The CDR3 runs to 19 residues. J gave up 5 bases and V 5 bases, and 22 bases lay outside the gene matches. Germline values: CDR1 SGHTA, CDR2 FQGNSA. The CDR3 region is CASSVRPTTLSGRGNEQYF. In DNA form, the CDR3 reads TGTGCCAGCAGCGTAAGACCGACCACCCTTAGCGGGAGAGGCAACGAGCAGTACTTC.

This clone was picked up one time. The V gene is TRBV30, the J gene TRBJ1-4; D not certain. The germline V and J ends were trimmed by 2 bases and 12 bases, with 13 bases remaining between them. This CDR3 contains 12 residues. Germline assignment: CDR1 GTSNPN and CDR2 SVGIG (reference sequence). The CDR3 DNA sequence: TGTGCCTGGAGTCCCCATAGCATAGAACTGTTTTTT. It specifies CAWSPHSIELFF.

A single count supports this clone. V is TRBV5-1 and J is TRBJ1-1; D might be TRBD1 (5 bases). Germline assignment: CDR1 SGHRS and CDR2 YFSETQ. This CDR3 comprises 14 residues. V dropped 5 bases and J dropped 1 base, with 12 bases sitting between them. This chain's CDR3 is CASSETVRNTEAFF. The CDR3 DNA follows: TGCGCCAGCAGTGAGACAGTACGGAACACTGAAGCTTTCTTT.

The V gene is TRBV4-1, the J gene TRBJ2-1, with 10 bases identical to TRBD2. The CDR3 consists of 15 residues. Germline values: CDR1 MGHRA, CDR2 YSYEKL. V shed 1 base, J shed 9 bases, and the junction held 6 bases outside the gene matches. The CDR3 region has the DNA TGCGCCAGCAGCCAAGGGGCCCTAGCGGGGGTTGAGCAGTTCTTC. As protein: CASSQGALAGVEQFF.

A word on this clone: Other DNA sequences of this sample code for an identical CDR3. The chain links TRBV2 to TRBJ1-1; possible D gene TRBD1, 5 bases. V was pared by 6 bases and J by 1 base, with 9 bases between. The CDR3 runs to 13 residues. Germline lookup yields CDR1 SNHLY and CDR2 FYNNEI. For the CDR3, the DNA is TGTGCCAGCAGGCTAGACAGGAACACTGAAGCTTTCTTT. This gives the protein CASRLDRNTEAFF.

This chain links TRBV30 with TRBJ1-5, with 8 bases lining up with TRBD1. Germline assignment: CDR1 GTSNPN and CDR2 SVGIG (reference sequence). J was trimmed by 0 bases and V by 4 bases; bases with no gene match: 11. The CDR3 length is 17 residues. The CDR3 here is CAWTPGGTGYSNQPQHF. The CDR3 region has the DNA TGTGCCTGGACCCCTGGGGGGACAGGTTATAGCAATCAGCCCCAGCATTTT.